The clone carrying this T cell receptor (beta chain) was recorded once. Its antigen is not known. Over several immunoSEQ plates, each subset's genomic DNA was distributed in even portions. Sorted-subset replicate PCR reactions contained 150 to 200 ng DNA, corresponding to tens of thousands of T cell genomes. Repertoires were generated with immunoSEQ multiplex PCR, while TCRdb's copy carries only in-frame clones and drops some. The sample comprises about 1,500,000 clones, 96% of which are singletons, and about 1% rests with the top ten. The data were taken from a study of shared clonotypes between healthy human individuals. Findings and limits, study-wide: The study's rarefaction showed incomplete sorted-subset sequencing despite large depth.

CDR1 and CDR2 from the germline V gene are SGHTA and FQGNSA. This CDR3 has 15 amino acids. V gave up 5 bases and J gave up 2 bases, with 15 bases separating them. This chain links TRBV7-2 with TRBJ1-2; D ambiguous. Sequences were obtained from naive CD4+ T cells sorted from blood. Subset given: CD45RA+ positively selected. The clonotype originates from a man aged 25-45 years in good health. The DNA for the CDR3 is TGTGCCAGCAGCCCAGACCGAGGCCGAAACTATGGCTACACCTTC. This encodes CASSPDRGRNYGYTF. Full variable domain (outside the CDR3, taken from reference TRBV7-2 and TRBJ1-2): GAGVSQSPSNKVTEKGKDVELRCDPISGHTALYWYRQSLGQGLEFLIYFQGNSAPDKSGLPSDRFSAERTGGSVSTLTIQRTQQEDSAVYLCASSPDRGRNYGYTFGSGTRLTVV.